This T cell receptor (beta chain) was recorded in a study of blood T cell repertoires in COVID-19. Study overall: COVID-19 samples collected from the United States, Italy and Spain covered acute and convalescent phases. Nucleic acid was either cDNA or gDNA, and it came from T cells, B-cell-depleted T cells, or PBMCs.

Germline assignment: CDR1 LGHNA and CDR2 YSLEER. The CDR3 runs to 16 residues. V gave up 6 bases and J gave up 3 bases, with 20 bases separating them. Per the study methods: Reference gene primers were amplified, and this amplification served to estimate nucleated cell counts. This table comes from immunoSEQ multiplex PCR, and its TCRdb copy is limited to in-frame clones, with some not included. V and J calls and clone size come straight from that table; D and trimming were deduced from the DNA. The table shows 250,000 or so clones, with around 86% occurring only once. This TCR came from an older woman with active or convalescent COVID-19. The J gene is TRBJ1-1, the V gene TRBV4-3, with D possibly being TRBD1 (6 bases). The source material was peripheral blood. The CDR3 here is CASSQAPLDRDTEAFF. In DNA, the CDR3 is TGCGCCAGCAGTCAGGCCCCCTTGGACAGAGACACTGAAGCTTTCTTT.